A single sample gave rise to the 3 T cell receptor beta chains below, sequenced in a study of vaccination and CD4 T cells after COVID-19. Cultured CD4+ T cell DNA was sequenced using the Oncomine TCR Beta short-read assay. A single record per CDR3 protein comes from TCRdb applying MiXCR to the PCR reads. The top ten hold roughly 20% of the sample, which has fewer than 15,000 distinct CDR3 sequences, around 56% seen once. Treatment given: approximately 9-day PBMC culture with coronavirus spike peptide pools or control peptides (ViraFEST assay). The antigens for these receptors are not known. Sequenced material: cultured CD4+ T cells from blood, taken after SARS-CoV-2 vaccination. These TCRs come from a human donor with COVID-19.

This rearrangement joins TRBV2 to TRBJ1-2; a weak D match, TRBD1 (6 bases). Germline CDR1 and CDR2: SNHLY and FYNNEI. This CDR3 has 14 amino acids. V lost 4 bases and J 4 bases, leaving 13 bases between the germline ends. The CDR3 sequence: CASSALGQFYGYTF. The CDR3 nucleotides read TGTGCCAGCAGTGCCCTAGGACAGTTCTATGGCTACACCTTC.

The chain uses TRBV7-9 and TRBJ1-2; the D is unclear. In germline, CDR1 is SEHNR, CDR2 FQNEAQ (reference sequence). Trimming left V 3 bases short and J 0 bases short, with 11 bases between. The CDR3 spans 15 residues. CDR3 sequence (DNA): TGTGCCAGCAGCTTCGGCGGCGGTTCTAACTATGGCTACACCTTC. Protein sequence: CASSFGGGSNYGYTF.

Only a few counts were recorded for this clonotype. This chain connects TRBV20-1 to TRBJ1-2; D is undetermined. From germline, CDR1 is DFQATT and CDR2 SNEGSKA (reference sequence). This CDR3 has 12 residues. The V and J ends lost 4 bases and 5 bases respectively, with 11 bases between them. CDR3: CSATPNHYGYTF. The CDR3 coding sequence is TGCAGTGCTACACCCAACCATTATGGCTACACCTTC.